Given below is one T cell receptor beta chain in context. The sample is drawn from a study of T cell responses to AZD1222 COVID-19 vaccine. The table came from immunoSEQ multiplex PCR; TCRdb's copy has only in-frame clones and leaves some out. The top ten hold about 51% of the sample, which has about 73,000 clones, about 78% seen once. Unmatched junction bases numbered 5, after V lost 6 bases and J lost 3 bases. The CDR3 contains 13 residues. Germline V gene data show CDR1 as LNHDA and CDR2 as SQIVND (reference sequence). The clonotype originates from an adult who received the AZD1222 COVID-19 vaccine. Sequenced here: peripheral blood, sampled 28 days after the second AZD1222 dose. The rearrangement uses TRBV19 and TRBJ2-7; 7 nucleotides line up with TRBD1. CDR3 sequence (DNA): TGTGCCAGTAGAACCAGACAGGGCTACGAGCAGTACTTC. Translating it yields CASRTRQGYEQYF.